This TCR beta chain derives from a study of memory CD4+ T cells and cytomegalovirus serostatus. Only in-frame clones appear in the TCRdb table, and some are missing; sequencing was by immunoSEQ multiplex PCR. The profile shows tens of thousands of clones, approximately 72% of them singletons. Single viable CD3+CD4+CD8-CD45RO+ cells were sorted as the memory CD4+ T cells. Germline lookup yields CDR1 LNHDA and CDR2 SQIVND (reference sequence). The CDR3 is 15 amino acids. V lost 3 bases and J 2 bases, leaving 11 bases between the germline ends. This receptor was identified in an adult in good health and CMV-seronegative. The sequenced sample consisted of memory CD4+ T cells from blood. The chain joins TRBV19 to TRBJ1-5; possibly TRBD1 for D (5 bases). CDR3 nucleotide sequence: TGTGCCAGTAGTATGCGAGGGGTGGGCAATCAGCCCCAGCATTTT. Its translation is CASSMRGVGNQPQHF. Full variable domain (outside the CDR3, taken from reference TRBV19 and TRBJ1-5): DGGITQSPKYLFRKEGQNVTLSCEQNLNHDAMYWYRQDPGQGLRLIYYSQIVNDFQKGDIAEGYSVSREKKESFPLTVTSAQKNPTAFYLCASSMRGVGNQPQHFGDGTRLSIL.